This TCR beta chain came from a study of cytomegalovirus exposure and HLA in healthy donors. Study-level information: Among about 179 million T cells, an earlier analysis found 117 million unique TCR beta sequences. Membership in the Caucasian-associated ancestry cluster was found for about four fifths of 300 to 500 genotyped donors. Study-wide results and limits: Some V segments (TRBV6-2 and TRBV6-3 among them) were excluded as indistinguishable. Most TCR beta V segments were productive about 90% or about 30% of the time in an earlier analysis.

With 5 bases clipped from V and 6 bases from J, the junction kept 10 bases outside the gene matches. Germline loops: CDR1 MNHNS, CDR2 SASEGT. The CDR3 runs 15 residues. PCR primers comprised 60 Vbeta and 13 Jbeta primers. Clones were read by immunoSEQ multiplex PCR, and TCRdb kept only the in-frame ones, dropping some. Altogether 150,000 to 200,000 clones are present, approximately 82% being singletons, with the ten largest covering around 7.7%. This clone was observed a few times. Its matching antigen is unknown. This clonotype was sampled from a woman aged 40 to 50 in good health and CMV-seropositive. Sequenced input: PBMCs. The V gene is TRBV6-1, the J gene TRBJ1-5, with 7 bases identical to TRBD1. The CDR3 DNA reads as TGTGCCAGCAGTCCCGGGACAGCCTGGGGTCAGCCCCAGCATTTT. This gives the protein CASSPGTAWGQPQHF.